This TCR beta chain came from a study of a mutant IDH1 vaccine in newly diagnosed glioma. Background on the study: Antecedent treatment encompassed radiotherapy, temozolomide, or their combination; the majority received both. Participants attended visit V12, the safety follow-up, at week 35, and then attended visit V13 at week 47.

This CDR3 region has 14 residues. Germline CDR1 reads SGHVS; CDR2 reads FNYEAQ. V was pared by 3 bases and J by 8 bases, with 14 bases between. Time point: week 35, safety follow-up. The study gave 300 ug of mutant IDH1 20-mer peptide per vaccine dose, with topical imiquimod. This table comes from immunoSEQ multiplex PCR, and its TCRdb copy is limited to in-frame clones, with some not included. In the table there are around 57,000 clones, 84% of which are singletons. Of note for this clone: Its antigen remains unknown.

J is TRBJ2-1 and V is TRBV7-6; D remains ambiguous. The material was PBMCs, obtained from a glioma patient whose treatment included an IDH1 peptide vaccine. This TCR derives from a man aged 25 to 40 with glioma. CDR3 DNA: TGTGCCAGCAGCTTGATCCGGCCGGAAGATGAGCAGTTCTTC. Translated, it gives CASSLIRPEDEQFF.